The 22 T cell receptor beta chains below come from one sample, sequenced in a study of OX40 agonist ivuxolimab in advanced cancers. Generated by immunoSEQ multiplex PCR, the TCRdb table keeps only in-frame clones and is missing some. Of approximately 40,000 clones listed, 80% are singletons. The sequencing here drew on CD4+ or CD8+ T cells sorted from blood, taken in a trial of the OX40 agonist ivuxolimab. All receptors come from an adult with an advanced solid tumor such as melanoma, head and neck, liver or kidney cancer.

The CDR3 DNA reads TGTGCCAGCAGTACAAGTCCGAATGAAAAACTGTTTTTT. Translated: CASSTSPNEKLFF. The V gene is TRBV28, the J gene TRBJ1-4; D is ambiguous. Germline V CDR1 and CDR2: MDHEN, SYDVKM. Trimming shortened V by 5 bases and J by 5 bases, and 9 bases separated the two germline ends. The CDR3 covers 13 residues.

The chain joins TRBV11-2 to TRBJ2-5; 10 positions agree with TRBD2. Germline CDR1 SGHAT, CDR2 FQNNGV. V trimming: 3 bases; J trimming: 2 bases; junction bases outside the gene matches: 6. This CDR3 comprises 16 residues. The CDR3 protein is CASSLYTSGAQETQYF. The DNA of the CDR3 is TGTGCCAGCAGCTTGTATACTAGCGGGGCGCAAGAGACCCAGTACTTC.

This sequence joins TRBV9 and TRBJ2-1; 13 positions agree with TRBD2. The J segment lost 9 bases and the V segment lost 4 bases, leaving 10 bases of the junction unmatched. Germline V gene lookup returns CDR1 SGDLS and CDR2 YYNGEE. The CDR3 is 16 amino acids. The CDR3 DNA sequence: TGTGCCAGCAGCTATTCCGGACTAGCGGGAGTGAGTGAGCAGTTCTTC. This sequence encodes CASSYSGLAGVSEQFF.

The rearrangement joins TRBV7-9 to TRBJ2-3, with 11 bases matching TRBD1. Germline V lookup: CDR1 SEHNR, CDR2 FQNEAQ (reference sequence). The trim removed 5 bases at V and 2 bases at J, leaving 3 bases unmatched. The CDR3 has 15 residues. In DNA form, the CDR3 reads TGTGCCAGCAGCCGGGACAGGGGGATCACAGATACGCAGTATTTT. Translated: CASSRDRGITDTQYF. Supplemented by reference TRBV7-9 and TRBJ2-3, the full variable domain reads DTGVSQNPRHKITKRGQNVTFRCDPISEHNRLYWYRQTLGQGPEFLTYFQNEAQLEKSRLLSDRFSAERPKGSFSTLEIQRTEQGDSAMYLCASSRDRGITDTQYFGPGTRLTVL.

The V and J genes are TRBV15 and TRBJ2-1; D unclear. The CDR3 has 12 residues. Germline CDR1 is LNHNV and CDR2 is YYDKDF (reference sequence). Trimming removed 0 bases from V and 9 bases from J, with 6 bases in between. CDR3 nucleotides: TGTGCCACCAGCAGAGAGAGAGGTGAGCAGTTCTTC. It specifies CATSRERGEQFF.

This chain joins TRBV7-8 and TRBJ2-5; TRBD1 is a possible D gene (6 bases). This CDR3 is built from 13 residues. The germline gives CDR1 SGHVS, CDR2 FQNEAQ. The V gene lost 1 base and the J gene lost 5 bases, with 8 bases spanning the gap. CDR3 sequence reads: CASSLGTAETQYF. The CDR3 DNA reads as TGTGCCAGCAGCTTAGGGACAGCGGAGACCCAGTACTTC.

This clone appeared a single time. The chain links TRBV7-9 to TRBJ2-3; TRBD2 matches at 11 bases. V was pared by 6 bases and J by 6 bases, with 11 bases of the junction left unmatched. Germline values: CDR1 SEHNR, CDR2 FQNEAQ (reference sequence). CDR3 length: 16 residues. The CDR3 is CASSQTLAGGPDTQYF. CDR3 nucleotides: TGTGCCAGCAGTCAAACCTTAGCGGGAGGGCCCGATACGCAGTATTTT.

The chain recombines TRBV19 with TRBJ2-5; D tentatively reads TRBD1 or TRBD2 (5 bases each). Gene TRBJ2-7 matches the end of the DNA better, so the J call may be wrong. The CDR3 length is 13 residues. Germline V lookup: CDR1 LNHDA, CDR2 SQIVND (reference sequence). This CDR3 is CASSVGTGYEQYF. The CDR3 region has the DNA TGTGCCAGTAGTGTAGGGACGGGCTACGAGCAGTACTTC.

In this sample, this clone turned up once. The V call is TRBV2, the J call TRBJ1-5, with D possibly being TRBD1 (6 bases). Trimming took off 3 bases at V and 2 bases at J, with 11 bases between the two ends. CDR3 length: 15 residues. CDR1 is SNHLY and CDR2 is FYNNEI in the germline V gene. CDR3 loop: CASSDWGAGNQPQHF. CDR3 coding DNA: TGTGCCAGCAGTGATTGGGGGGCCGGCAATCAGCCCCAGCATTTT. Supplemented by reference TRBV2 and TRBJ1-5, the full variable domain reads EPEVTQTPSHQVTQMGQEVILRCVPISNHLYFYWYRQILGQKVEFLVSFYNNEISEKSEIFDDQFSVERPDGSNFTLKIRSTKLEDSAMYFCASSDWGAGNQPQHFGDGTRLSIL.

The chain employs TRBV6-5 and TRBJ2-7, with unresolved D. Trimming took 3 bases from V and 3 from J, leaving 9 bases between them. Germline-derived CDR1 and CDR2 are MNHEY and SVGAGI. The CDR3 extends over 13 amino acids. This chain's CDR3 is CASSYGINYEQYF. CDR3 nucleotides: TGTGCCAGCAGTTATGGGATTAACTACGAGCAGTACTTC.

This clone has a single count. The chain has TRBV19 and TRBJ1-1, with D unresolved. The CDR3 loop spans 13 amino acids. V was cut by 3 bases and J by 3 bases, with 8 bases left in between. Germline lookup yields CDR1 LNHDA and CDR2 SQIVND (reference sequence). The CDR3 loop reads CASSMSPYTEAFF. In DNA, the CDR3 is TGTGCCAGTAGTATGAGCCCTTACACTGAAGCTTTCTTT.

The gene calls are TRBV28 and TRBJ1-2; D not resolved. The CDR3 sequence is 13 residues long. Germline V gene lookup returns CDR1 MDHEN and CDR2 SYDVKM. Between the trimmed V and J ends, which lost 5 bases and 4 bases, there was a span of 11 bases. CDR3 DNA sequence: TGTGCCAGCAGTCAGGACGGGTTCTATGGCTACACCTTC. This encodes CASSQDGFYGYTF.

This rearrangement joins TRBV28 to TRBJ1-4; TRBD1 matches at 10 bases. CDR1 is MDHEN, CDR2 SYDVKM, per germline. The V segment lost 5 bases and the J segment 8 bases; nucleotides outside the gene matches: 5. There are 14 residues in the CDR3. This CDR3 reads CASSETGGREKLFF. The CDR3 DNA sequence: TGTGCCAGCAGTGAGACAGGGGGCAGAGAAAAACTGTTTTTT.

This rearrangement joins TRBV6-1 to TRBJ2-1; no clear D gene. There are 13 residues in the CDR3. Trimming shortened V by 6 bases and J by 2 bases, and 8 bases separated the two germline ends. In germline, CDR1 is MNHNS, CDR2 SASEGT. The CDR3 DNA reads TGTGCCAGCAGGCCCCGGGCCTACAATGAGCAGTTCTTC. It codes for CASRPRAYNEQFF.

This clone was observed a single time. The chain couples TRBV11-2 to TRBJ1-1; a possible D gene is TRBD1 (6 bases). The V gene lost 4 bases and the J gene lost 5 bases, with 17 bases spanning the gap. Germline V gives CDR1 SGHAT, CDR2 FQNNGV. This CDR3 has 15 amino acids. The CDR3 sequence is CASSSRGRGFTEAFF. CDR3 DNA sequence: TGTGCCAGCAGCTCACGGGGCAGGGGCTTTACTGAAGCTTTCTTT.

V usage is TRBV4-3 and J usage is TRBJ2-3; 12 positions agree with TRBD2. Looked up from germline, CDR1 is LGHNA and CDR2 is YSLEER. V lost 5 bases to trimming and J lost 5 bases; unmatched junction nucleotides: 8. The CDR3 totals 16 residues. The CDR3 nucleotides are TGCGCCAGCAGCTATCGACTAGCGGGAGTTGAAGATACGCAGTATTTT. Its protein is CASSYRLAGVEDTQYF.

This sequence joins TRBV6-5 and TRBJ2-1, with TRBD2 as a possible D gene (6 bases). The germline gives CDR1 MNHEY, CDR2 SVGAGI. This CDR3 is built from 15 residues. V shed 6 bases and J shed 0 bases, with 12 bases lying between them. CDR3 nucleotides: TGTGCCAGCAGGGAGGGACTCGGCTCCTACAATGAGCAGTTCTTC. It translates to CASREGLGSYNEQFF.

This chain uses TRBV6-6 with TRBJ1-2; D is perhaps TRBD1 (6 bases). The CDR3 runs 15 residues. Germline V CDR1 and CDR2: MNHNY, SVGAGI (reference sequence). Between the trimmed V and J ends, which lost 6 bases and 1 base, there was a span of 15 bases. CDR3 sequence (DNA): TGTGCCAGCAGCCGCAACAGGGTACTTAACTATGGCTACACCTTC. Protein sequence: CASSRNRVLNYGYTF.

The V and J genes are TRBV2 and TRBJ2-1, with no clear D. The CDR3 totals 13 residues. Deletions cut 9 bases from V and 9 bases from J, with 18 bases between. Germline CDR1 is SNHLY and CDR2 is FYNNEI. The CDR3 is CASQIQSVGEQFF. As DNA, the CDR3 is TGTGCCAGTCAGATCCAGTCAGTCGGTGAGCAGTTCTTC.

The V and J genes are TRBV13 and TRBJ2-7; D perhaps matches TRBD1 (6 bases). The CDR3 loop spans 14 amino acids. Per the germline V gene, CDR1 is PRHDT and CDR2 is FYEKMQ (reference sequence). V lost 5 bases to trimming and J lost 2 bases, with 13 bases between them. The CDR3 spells CASSRKTGTYEQYF. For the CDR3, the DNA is TGTGCCAGCAGCAGAAAGACAGGAACCTACGAGCAGTACTTC.

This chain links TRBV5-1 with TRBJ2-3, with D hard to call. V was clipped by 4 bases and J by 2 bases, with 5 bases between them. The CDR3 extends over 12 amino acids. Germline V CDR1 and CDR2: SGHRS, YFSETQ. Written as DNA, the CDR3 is TGCGCCAGCAGCGTCCTCACAGATACGCAGTATTTT. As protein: CASSVLTDTQYF.

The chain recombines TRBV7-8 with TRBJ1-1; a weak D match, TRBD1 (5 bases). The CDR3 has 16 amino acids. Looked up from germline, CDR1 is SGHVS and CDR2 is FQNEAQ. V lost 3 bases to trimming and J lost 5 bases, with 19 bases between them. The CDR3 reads CASSLPGGAGQTEAFF. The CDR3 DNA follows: TGTGCCAGCAGCTTGCCGGGTGGGGCAGGGCAGACTGAAGCTTTCTTT.